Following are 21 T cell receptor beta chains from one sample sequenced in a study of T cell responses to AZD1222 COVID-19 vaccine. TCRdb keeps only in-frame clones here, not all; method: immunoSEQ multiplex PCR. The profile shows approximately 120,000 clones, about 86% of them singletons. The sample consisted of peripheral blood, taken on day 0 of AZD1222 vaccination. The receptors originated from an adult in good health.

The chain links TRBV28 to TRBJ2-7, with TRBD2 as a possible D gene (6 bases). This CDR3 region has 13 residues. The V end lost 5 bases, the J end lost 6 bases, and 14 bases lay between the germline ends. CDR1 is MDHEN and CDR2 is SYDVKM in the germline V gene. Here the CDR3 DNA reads TGTGCCAGCAGTCCGACTAGGACGGTCGAGCAGTACTTC. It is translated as CASSPTRTVEQYF.

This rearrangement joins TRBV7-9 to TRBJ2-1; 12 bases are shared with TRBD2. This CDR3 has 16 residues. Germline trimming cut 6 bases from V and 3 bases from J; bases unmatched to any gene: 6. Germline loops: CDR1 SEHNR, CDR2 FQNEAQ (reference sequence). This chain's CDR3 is CASSSTSGRIYNEQFF. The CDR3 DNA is TGTGCCAGCAGTTCGACTAGCGGGAGAATCTACAATGAGCAGTTCTTC.

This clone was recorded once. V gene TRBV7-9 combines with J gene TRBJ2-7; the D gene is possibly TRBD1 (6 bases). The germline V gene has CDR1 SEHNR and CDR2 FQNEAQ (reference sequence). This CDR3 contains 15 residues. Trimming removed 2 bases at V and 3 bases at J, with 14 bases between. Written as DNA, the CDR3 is TGTGCCAGCAGCTTACCCGGAGAAGGGGGCTACGAGCAGTACTTC. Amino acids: CASSLPGEGGYEQYF.

In nucleotides, the CDR3 is TGTGCCAGCAGTGGATCCGGGACAGGAGCCTACGAGCAGTACTTC. It specifies CASSGSGTGAYEQYF. V usage is TRBV28 and J usage is TRBJ2-7, with 8 bases aligning to TRBD1. V trimming: 5 bases; J trimming: 2 bases; junction bases outside the gene matches: 8. The CDR3 sequence is 15 residues long. Germline lookup yields CDR1 MDHEN and CDR2 SYDVKM. Variable domain in full (rest from reference TRBV28 and TRBJ2-7): DVKVTQSSRYLVKRTGEKVFLECVQDMDHENMFWYRQDPGLGLRLIYFSYDVKMKEKGDIPEGYSVSREKKERFSLILESASTNQTSMYLCASSGSGTGAYEQYFGPGTRLTVT.

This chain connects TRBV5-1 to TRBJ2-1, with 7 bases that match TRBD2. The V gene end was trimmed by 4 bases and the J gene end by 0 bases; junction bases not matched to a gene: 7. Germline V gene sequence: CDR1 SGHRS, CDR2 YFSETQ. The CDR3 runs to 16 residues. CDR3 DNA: TGCGCCAGCAGCCCGCTCAGCGGGGACTCCTACAATGAGCAGTTCTTC. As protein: CASSPLSGDSYNEQFF.

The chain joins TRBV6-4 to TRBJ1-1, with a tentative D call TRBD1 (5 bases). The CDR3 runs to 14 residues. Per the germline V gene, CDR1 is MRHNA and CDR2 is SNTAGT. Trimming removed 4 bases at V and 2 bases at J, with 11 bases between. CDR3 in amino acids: CASSGQLTNTEAFF. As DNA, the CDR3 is TGTGCCAGCAGTGGACAGTTGACAAACACTGAAGCTTTCTTT.

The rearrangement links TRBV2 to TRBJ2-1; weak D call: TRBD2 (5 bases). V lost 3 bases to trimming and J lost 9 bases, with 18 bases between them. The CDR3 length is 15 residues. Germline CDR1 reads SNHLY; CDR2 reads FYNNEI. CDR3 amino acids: CASSDQLVRAGEQFF. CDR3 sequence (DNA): TGTGCCAGCAGTGATCAACTAGTAAGGGCAGGTGAGCAGTTCTTC.

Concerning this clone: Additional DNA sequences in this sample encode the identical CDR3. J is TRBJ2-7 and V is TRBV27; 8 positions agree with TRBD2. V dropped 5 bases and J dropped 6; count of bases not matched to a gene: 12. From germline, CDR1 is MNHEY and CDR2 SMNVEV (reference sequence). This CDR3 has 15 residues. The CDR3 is CASSPPQAGEGEQYF. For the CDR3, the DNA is TGTGCCAGCAGTCCACCACAAGCGGGAGAGGGCGAGCAGTACTTC.

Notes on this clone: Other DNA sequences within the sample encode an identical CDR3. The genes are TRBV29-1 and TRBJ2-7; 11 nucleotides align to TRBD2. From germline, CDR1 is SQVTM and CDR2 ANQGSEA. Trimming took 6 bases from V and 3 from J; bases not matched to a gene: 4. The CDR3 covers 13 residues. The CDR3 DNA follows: TGCAGCGTCCCCGGGACTAGCGGCTACGAGCAGTACTTC. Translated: CSVPGTSGYEQYF.

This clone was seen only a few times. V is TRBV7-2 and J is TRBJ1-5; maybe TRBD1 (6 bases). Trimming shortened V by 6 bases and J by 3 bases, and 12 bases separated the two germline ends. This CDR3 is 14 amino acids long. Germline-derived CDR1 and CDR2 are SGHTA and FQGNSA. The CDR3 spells CASSLTGNNQPQHF. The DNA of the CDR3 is TGTGCCAGCAGTCTGACAGGCAACAATCAGCCCCAGCATTTT.

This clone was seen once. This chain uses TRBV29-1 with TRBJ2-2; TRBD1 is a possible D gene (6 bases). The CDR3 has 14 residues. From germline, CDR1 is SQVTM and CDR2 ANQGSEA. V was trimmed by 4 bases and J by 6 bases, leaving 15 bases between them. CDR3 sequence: CSVVSRGPPGELFF. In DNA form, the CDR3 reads TGCAGCGTTGTTTCCAGGGGTCCTCCCGGGGAGCTGTTTTTT.

The CDR3 protein is CASSRFWGAEQPQHF. The CDR3 nucleotides are TGTGCCAGTAGTAGGTTTTGGGGAGCAGAGCAGCCCCAGCATTTT. V usage is TRBV19 and J usage is TRBJ1-5; D is unclear. The CDR3 is made up of 15 amino acids. Germline loops: CDR1 LNHDA, CDR2 SQIVND (reference sequence). V lost 4 bases to trimming and J lost 7 bases, with 17 bases between them.

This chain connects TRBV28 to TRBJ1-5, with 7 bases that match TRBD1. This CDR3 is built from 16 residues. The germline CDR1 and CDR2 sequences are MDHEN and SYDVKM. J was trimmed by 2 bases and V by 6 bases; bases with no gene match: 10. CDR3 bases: TGTGCCAGCAGATTCCCCCGACAGGGAGGCAATCAGCCCCAGCATTTT. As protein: CASRFPRQGGNQPQHF.

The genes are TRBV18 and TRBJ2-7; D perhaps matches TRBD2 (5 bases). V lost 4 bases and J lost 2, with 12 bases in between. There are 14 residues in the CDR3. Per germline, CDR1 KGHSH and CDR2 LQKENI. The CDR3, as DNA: TGTGCCAGCTCACAGGGAGTCCCCCCCTACGAGCAGTACTTC. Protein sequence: CASSQGVPPYEQYF.

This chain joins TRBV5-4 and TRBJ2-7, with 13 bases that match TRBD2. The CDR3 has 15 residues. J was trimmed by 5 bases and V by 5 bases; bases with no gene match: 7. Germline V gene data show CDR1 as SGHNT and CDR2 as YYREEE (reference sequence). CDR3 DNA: TGTGCCAGCAGGTACGGACTAGCGGGAGTTGACGAGCAGTACTTC. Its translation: CASRYGLAGVDEQYF. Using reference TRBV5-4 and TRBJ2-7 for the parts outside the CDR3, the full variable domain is ETGVTQSPTHLIKTRGQQVTLRCSSQSGHNTVSWYQQALGQGPQFIFQYYREEENGRGNFPPRFSGLQFPNYSSELNVNALELDDSALYLCASRYGLAGVDEQYFGPGTRLTVT.

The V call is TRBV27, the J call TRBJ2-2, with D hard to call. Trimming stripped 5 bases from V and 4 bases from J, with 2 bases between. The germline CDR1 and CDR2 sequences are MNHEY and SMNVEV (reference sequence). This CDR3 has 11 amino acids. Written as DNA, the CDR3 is TGTGCCAGCAGTGGCACCGGGGAGCTGTTTTTT. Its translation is CASSGTGELFF.

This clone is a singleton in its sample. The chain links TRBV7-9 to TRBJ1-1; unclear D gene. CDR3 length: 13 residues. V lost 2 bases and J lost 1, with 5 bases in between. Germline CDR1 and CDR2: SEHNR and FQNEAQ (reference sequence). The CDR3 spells CASSLRQNTEAFF. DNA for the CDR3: TGTGCCAGCAGCTTACGGCAGAACACTGAAGCTTTCTTT.

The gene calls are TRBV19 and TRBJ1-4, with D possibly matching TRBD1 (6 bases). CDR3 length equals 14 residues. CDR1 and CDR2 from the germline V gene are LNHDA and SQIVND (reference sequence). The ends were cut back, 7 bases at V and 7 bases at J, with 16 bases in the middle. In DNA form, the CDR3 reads TGTGCCAGTACCTCCGGGGGGCAACTTGAAAAACTGTTTTTT. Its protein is CASTSGGQLEKLFF.

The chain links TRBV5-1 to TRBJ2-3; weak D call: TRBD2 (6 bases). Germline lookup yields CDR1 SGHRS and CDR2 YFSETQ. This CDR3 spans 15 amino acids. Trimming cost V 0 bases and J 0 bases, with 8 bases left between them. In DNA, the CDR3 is TGCGCCAGCAGCTTGGGAGCGGGTAGCACAGATACGCAGTATTTT. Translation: CASSLGAGSTDTQYF.

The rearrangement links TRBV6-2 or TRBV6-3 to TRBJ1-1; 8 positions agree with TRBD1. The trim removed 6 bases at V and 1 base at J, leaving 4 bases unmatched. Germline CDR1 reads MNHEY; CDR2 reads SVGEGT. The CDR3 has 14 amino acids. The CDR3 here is CASSPTGGNTEAFF. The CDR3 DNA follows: TGTGCCAGCAGCCCTACAGGGGGGAACACTGAAGCTTTCTTT.

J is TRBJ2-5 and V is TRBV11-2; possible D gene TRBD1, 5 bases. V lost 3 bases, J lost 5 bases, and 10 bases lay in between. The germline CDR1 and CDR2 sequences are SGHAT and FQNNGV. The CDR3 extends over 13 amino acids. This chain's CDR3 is CASSFLGRETQYF. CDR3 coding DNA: TGTGCCAGCAGCTTTCTGGGGCGGGAGACCCAGTACTTC. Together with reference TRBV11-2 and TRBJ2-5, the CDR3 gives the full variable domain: EAGVAQSPRYKIIEKRQSVAFWCNPISGHATLYWYQQILGQGPKLLIQFQNNGVVDDSQLPKDRFSAERLKGVDSTLKIQPAKLEDSAVYLCASSFLGRETQYFGPGTRLLVL.